These T cell receptor beta chains were read from a single sample in a study of blood T cell repertoires in COVID-19. Sequencing used immunoSEQ multiplex PCR; TCRdb keeps in-frame clones, though not all of them. Of 250,000 to 300,000 clones in the sample, approximately 82% are singletons; the top ten hold about 3%. Sequenced sample: peripheral blood. Source of these receptors: a woman under 30 with acute or convalescent COVID-19. Each CDR3 is given with its conserved first and last residue. D genes are given only for firm matches. The listing skips clone size in some rows; elsewhere it reads once, few, many or a size class.

abundance: .
v_gene: TRBV10-3
d_gene: .
j_gene: TRBJ2-7
CDR3nt: TGTGCCACCTGGAGGGGGGGGGACGAGCAGTACTTC
CDR3aa: CATWRGGDEQYF

abundance: few
v_gene: TRBV16
d_gene: .
j_gene: TRBJ2-6
CDR3nt: TGTGCCAGCAGCCAATCCTTCTCTGGGGCCAACGTCCTGACTTTC
CDR3aa: CASSQSFSGANVLTF

abundance: .
v_gene: TRBV9
d_gene: TRBD1
j_gene: TRBJ2-3
CDR3nt: TGTGCCAGCAGCGCGGACAGGGGTCCAGATACGCAGTATTTT
CDR3aa: CASSADRGPDTQYF

abundance: .
v_gene: TRBV9
d_gene: TRBD2
j_gene: TRBJ2-3
CDR3nt: TGTGCCAGCAGCGTAGGGGGACTAGCGGGAGGCACAGATACGCAGTATTTT
CDR3aa: CASSVGGLAGGTDTQYF

abundance: .
v_gene: TRBV27
d_gene: .
j_gene: TRBJ1-4
CDR3nt: TGTGCCAGCAGTTTACGGGTCGGGTCTTGGGAACTGTTTTTT
CDR3aa: CASSLRVGSWELFF

abundance: .
v_gene: TRBV18
d_gene: .
j_gene: TRBJ2-1
CDR3nt: TGTGCCAGCTCACAAGGCGACGGGGAGTTTGAGCAGTTCTTC
CDR3aa: CASSQGDGEFEQFF

abundance: .
v_gene: TRBV10-3
d_gene: TRBD1
j_gene: TRBJ2-7
CDR3nt: TGTGCCATCAGCGTACAGGGGATCCACGAGCAGTACTTC
CDR3aa: CAISVQGIHEQYF

abundance: .
v_gene: TRBV10-3
d_gene: .
j_gene: TRBJ2-7
CDR3nt: TGTGCCATCAGTGGACAGACGGACGAGCAGTACTTC
CDR3aa: CAISGQTDEQYF

abundance: .
v_gene: TRBV6-6
d_gene: TRBD1
j_gene: TRBJ1-1
CDR3nt: TGTGCCAGCAGTTACGCCCGGGGACAGGAAAACACTGAAGCTTTCTTT
CDR3aa: CASSYARGQENTEAFF

abundance: .
v_gene: TRBV19
d_gene: .
j_gene: TRBJ1-4
CDR3nt: TGTGCCAGTAGTATACTGGGGCTAAATGCTGGAAAACTGTTTTTT
CDR3aa: CASSILGLNAGKLFF

abundance: few
v_gene: TRBV2
d_gene: .
j_gene: TRBJ2-1
CDR3nt: TGTGCCAGCAGTAGGGGGTATGAGCAGTTCTTC
CDR3aa: CASSRGYEQFF

abundance: .
v_gene: TRBV7-8
d_gene: .
j_gene: TRBJ2-5
CDR3nt: TGTGCCAGCAGCCTCCTTAGGGGAGAGACCCAGTACTTC
CDR3aa: CASSLLRGETQYF

abundance: .
v_gene: TRBV7-9
d_gene: TRBD2
j_gene: TRBJ2-1
CDR3nt: TGTGCCAGCAGCTTAGAGACTAGCGGGAGCAGGTCCTACAATGAGCAGTTCTTC
CDR3aa: CASSLETSGSRSYNEQFF

abundance: .
v_gene: TRBV6-5
d_gene: TRBD2
j_gene: TRBJ2-1
CDR3nt: TGTGCCAGCAGTTCCCTAGCGGGAGTTGGGAATGAGCAGTTCTTC
CDR3aa: CASSSLAGVGNEQFF

abundance: .
v_gene: TRBV28
d_gene: .
j_gene: TRBJ1-2
CDR3nt: TGTGCCAGCAGTTTAAGGGGGGGCAGGGGATCTAACTATGGCTACACCTTC
CDR3aa: CASSLRGGRGSNYGYTF

abundance: .
v_gene: TRBV6-1
d_gene: .
j_gene: TRBJ2-1
CDR3nt: TGTGCCAGCCCTAACTACAATGAGCAGTTCTTC
CDR3aa: CASPNYNEQFF

abundance: .
v_gene: TRBV5-1
d_gene: .
j_gene: TRBJ2-7
CDR3nt: TGCGCCAGCAGCTTACGGACAGACCACTACGAGCAGTACTTC
CDR3aa: CASSLRTDHYEQYF

abundance: .
v_gene: TRBV7-9
d_gene: TRBD1
j_gene: TRBJ2-7
CDR3nt: TGTGCCAGCAGACGAACTTCGGGACAGGACTCCTACGAGCAGTACTTC
CDR3aa: CASRRTSGQDSYEQYF

abundance: .
v_gene: TRBV6-5
d_gene: .
j_gene: TRBJ1-6
CDR3nt: TGTGCCAGCAGTTACGACAGCACCGCGAATTCACCCCTCCACTTT
CDR3aa: CASSYDSTANSPLHF

abundance: .
v_gene: TRBV11-3
d_gene: .
j_gene: TRBJ2-3
CDR3nt: TGTGCCAGCAGCCTATGGGGCGGAGATACGCAGTATTTT
CDR3aa: CASSLWGGDTQYF

abundance: .
v_gene: TRBV12-3/TRBV12-4
d_gene: .
j_gene: TRBJ1-1
CDR3nt: TGTGCCAGCAGCACCGACACTAACACTGAAGCTTTCTTT
CDR3aa: CASSTDTNTEAFF

abundance: .
v_gene: TRBV4-3
d_gene: .
j_gene: TRBJ2-1
CDR3nt: TGCGCCAGCAGCCAAGCTGAGACACCGACCTACAATGAGCAGTTCTTC
CDR3aa: CASSQAETPTYNEQFF

abundance: .
v_gene: TRBV9
d_gene: TRBD2
j_gene: TRBJ2-7
CDR3nt: TGTGCCAGCAGCGTAGGCCATCGACTAGCGGGAGGGGCCGAGCAGTACTTC
CDR3aa: CASSVGHRLAGGAEQYF

abundance: .
v_gene: TRBV6-2/TRBV6-3
d_gene: TRBD2
j_gene: TRBJ2-3
CDR3nt: TGTGCCAGCAGTCGCATGACTAGCGGAAGCACAGATACGCAGTATTTT
CDR3aa: CASSRMTSGSTDTQYF

abundance: .
v_gene: TRBV27
d_gene: .
j_gene: TRBJ2-3
CDR3nt: TGTGCCAGCAGTTTATACTGGGGCGGGACCAGCACAGATACGCAGTATTTT
CDR3aa: CASSLYWGGTSTDTQYF

abundance: .
v_gene: TRBV7-9
d_gene: TRBD1
j_gene: TRBJ1-5
CDR3nt: TGTGCCAGCAGCCTGACAGGGGACCAGCCCCAGCATTTT
CDR3aa: CASSLTGDQPQHF

abundance: .
v_gene: TRBV19
d_gene: TRBD1
j_gene: TRBJ2-5
CDR3nt: TGTGCCAGTAGTAAGGGGGCCCTAGAAGAGACCCAGTACTTC
CDR3aa: CASSKGALEETQYF

abundance: .
v_gene: TRBV4-1
d_gene: .
j_gene: TRBJ2-7
CDR3nt: TGCGCCAGCAGCCAAGATCGGGGGAGTTACGAGCAGTACTTC
CDR3aa: CASSQDRGSYEQYF

abundance: .
v_gene: TRBV11-2
d_gene: .
j_gene: TRBJ2-7
CDR3nt: TGTGCCAGCAGCTTAGATTTAGCGACTACCTACGAGCAGTACTTC
CDR3aa: CASSLDLATTYEQYF

abundance: .
v_gene: TRBV29-1
d_gene: TRBD1
j_gene: TRBJ1-2
CDR3nt: TGCAGCGTTCGGACAGGGGGCTTAGATGGCTACACCTTC
CDR3aa: CSVRTGGLDGYTF

abundance: .
v_gene: TRBV18
d_gene: TRBD1
j_gene: TRBJ1-6
CDR3nt: TGTGCCAGCTCATCGGGACAGGGGAATAATTCACCCCTCCACTTT
CDR3aa: CASSSGQGNNSPLHF

abundance: .
v_gene: TRBV4-1
d_gene: .
j_gene: TRBJ2-7
CDR3nt: TGCGCCAGCAGCCAAGATCGCGGCTACGAGCAGTACTTC
CDR3aa: CASSQDRGYEQYF

abundance: .
v_gene: TRBV19
d_gene: .
j_gene: TRBJ2-7
CDR3nt: TGTGCCAGTAGTATTCGGGAAGGATACGAGCAGTACTTC
CDR3aa: CASSIREGYEQYF

abundance: .
v_gene: TRBV27
d_gene: .
j_gene: TRBJ2-7
CDR3nt: TGTGCCAGCAGTTTGGGCAGGGGGGACGAGCAGTACTTC
CDR3aa: CASSLGRGDEQYF

abundance: .
v_gene: TRBV27
d_gene: .
j_gene: TRBJ2-1
CDR3nt: TGTGCCAGCATCCCTCGCCCGGGGGTTACTTCGAATGAGCAGTTCTTC
CDR3aa: CASIPRPGVTSNEQFF

abundance: .
v_gene: TRBV2
d_gene: .
j_gene: TRBJ1-4
CDR3nt: TGTGCCAGCAGTGAAGCAGGGGGTTCCGCAACTAATGAAAAACTGTTTTTT
CDR3aa: CASSEAGGSATNEKLFF

abundance: few
v_gene: TRBV16
d_gene: .
j_gene: TRBJ1-6
CDR3nt: TGTGCCAGCAGCCAAGTTAGCGAATCACCCCTCCACTTT
CDR3aa: CASSQVSESPLHF

abundance: .
v_gene: TRBV15
d_gene: TRBD1
j_gene: TRBJ2-4
CDR3nt: TGTGCCACCAGCAGAGATCGAGCGACAGGGGGCATAGAAGACATTCAGTACTTC
CDR3aa: CATSRDRATGGIEDIQYF

abundance: few
v_gene: TRBV7-9
d_gene: TRBD1
j_gene: TRBJ2-7
CDR3nt: TGTGCCAGCAGCCCATCGAGGGGGCCGGGCGAGCAGTACTTC
CDR3aa: CASSPSRGPGEQYF

abundance: .
v_gene: TRBV29-1
d_gene: .
j_gene: TRBJ2-3
CDR3nt: TGCAGCGTTGAAGATGGGCAGACCGGAGATACGCAGTATTTT
CDR3aa: CSVEDGQTGDTQYF

abundance: .
v_gene: TRBV11-2
d_gene: TRBD1
j_gene: TRBJ1-6
CDR3nt: TGTGCCAGCAGCCCCGGACAGGGAAGCTCACCCCTCCACTTT
CDR3aa: CASSPGQGSSPLHF

abundance: .
v_gene: TRBV27
d_gene: TRBD1
j_gene: TRBJ2-7
CDR3nt: TGTGCCAGCAGCCCCCCCCGGGACAGGGCCCACGAGCAGTACTTC
CDR3aa: CASSPPRDRAHEQYF

abundance: .
v_gene: TRBV28
d_gene: TRBD1
j_gene: TRBJ1-2
CDR3nt: TGTGCCAGCAGTCCGGGGACAGGCCTCCGGGTCTATGGCTACACCTTC
CDR3aa: CASSPGTGLRVYGYTF

abundance: .
v_gene: TRBV4-2
d_gene: .
j_gene: TRBJ2-7
CDR3nt: TGTGCCAGCAGGAGGGAGGACTCGGCCTACGAGCAGTACTTC
CDR3aa: CASRREDSAYEQYF

abundance: .
v_gene: TRBV7-9
d_gene: TRBD2
j_gene: TRBJ2-7
CDR3nt: TGTGCCAGCAGCCCACCAAGCGGGAGAACAATTTACGAGCAGTACTTC
CDR3aa: CASSPPSGRTIYEQYF

abundance: .
v_gene: TRBV2
d_gene: .
j_gene: TRBJ2-7
CDR3nt: TGTGCCAGCATCTCGGGGACTTCTAGCTACGAGCAGTACTTC
CDR3aa: CASISGTSSYEQYF

abundance: .
v_gene: TRBV10-3
d_gene: TRBD2
j_gene: TRBJ2-5
CDR3nt: TGTGCCATCAGCCGGGAGGGGGGCCGAGAGACCCAGTACTTC
CDR3aa: CAISREGGRETQYF

abundance: .
v_gene: TRBV24-1
d_gene: TRBD1
j_gene: TRBJ2-1
CDR3nt: TGTGCCACCAGTGACCGGCTTGGGACAGGTGACTACAATGAGCAGTTCTTC
CDR3aa: CATSDRLGTGDYNEQFF

abundance: .
v_gene: TRBV19
d_gene: .
j_gene: TRBJ2-7
CDR3nt: TGTGCCAGTAGTATTCAAAGGGGTAACGAGCAGTACTTC
CDR3aa: CASSIQRGNEQYF

abundance: .
v_gene: TRBV28
d_gene: .
j_gene: TRBJ2-3
CDR3nt: TGTGCCAGCAGTTTCCCCACTATGAGACAGGACACAGATACGCAGTATTTT
CDR3aa: CASSFPTMRQDTDTQYF